This TCR beta chain was captured by sequencing in a study of shared clonotypes between healthy human individuals (dated by TCRdb to 2019 to 2021). About the full investigation: Two women and three men aged 18 to 49 years were included in the cohort. Per donor, leukapheresis produced somewhere between about 0.94 and 9.5 billion PBMCs. Blood TCR repertoires of four to six healthy adults were deeply sequenced to estimate repertoire size and the extent of clonotype sharing between individuals. For each donor, CD4 naive and CD4 memory were each run on three plates, CD8 naive on two plates, and CD8 memory on one plate. To increase sequencing depth and limit assay-specific biases, TCR repertoire library preparation and sequencing were carried out by different laboratories using diverse techniques. Beyond this particular receptor, the publication reports: Pairwise subsampling indicated that sequencing depth was expected to affect the degree of clonotype sharing among donors. Compared with non-shared clonotypes, clonotypes shared by all four sorted-subset donors had higher generation probabilities. Approximately 5% of naive CD4, 3.5% of naive CD8, 2.3% of memory CD4, and around 0.4% of memory CD8 clonotypes were shared across a few donors. Because the study included a small number of donors, the genetic and exposure-history diversity represented was limited. Even with the large sequencing depth, rarefaction of the sorted-subset datasets indicated that sequencing was incomplete. Sampling was restricted to blood, and TCR repertoires in tissues likely differ from the TCR repertoires found in blood. Naive subsets generally had larger estimated clonotype richness than memory subsets.

Spanning cysteine to phenylalanine, the CDR3 consists of 16 amino acids. The only DNA kept is the CDR3, 48 bases in frame from the first base. CDR1 and CDR2, per the germline V gene, are KGHSH and LQKENI. Trimming accounts for 0 bases at V and 3 bases at J, while the number of junction bases matched to no gene is 5. Notes on this clone: Its binding antigen is unknown. Per-nucleotide qualities are absent, and no much larger clonotype sits a single base away.

TCR CDR3 regions were amplified from genomic DNA by multiplex PCR using the deep immunoSEQ assay. Extracted genomic DNA from each cell subset was spread evenly across all wells of several immunoSEQ 96-well plates, with each plate serving as a replicate. For sorted subsets, each replicate PCR was loaded with about 200 ng genomic DNA, equivalent to about 30,000 T cell genomes. Purified libraries were measured with a Qubit 3.0 fluorometer, size-checked on a Bioanalyzer 2100, and measured again with the KAPA Library Quantification kit. Every immunoSEQ 96-well plate was sequenced on a separate single-read 150-cycle Illumina NextSeq 550 flow cell. On the study's bioinformatics: Because only junctional sequences without quality scores were contained in the immunoSEQ output, filtering matching that applied to full-length reads could not be performed. Sequences were annotated with PyIR, a Python wrapper for IgBLAST v1.9, using IMGT germline references to assign V/J genes and CDR3. Reads with weak V/J assignments (E-value above 1e-6), missing CDR3, stop codons, out-of-frame junctions, or ambiguous translated residues were removed. V3J clonotypes were defined as sequences sharing an identical inferred V gene, J gene, and CDR3 amino acid sequence. Percentage overlap between repertoires was computed as shared unique clonotypes divided by the size of the smaller repertoire. Richness of each repertoire was evaluated using RTK rarefaction, the Chao1 estimator, and Recon v2.1 estimates of unobserved clonotypes. For all TCRbeta clonotypes obtained by the gDNA method from four donors, generation probabilities were computed with OLGA. TCRdb took over this immuneACCESS table, retaining in-frame rearrangements with V and J assigned. Such tables are incomplete; in checked studies, under half of the missing clones stem from an unresolved V gene, and the remainder is unexplained. V, J and clone size reflect that table, while D and trimming were determined from the DNA. This sample comprises roughly 2.2 million clones, just over 90% of them detected only once. 0.39% of the sample is in the top ten clones.

Healthy HIV-negative adults with no recently reported acute infections or vaccinations were included as donors. Only Caucasian adults living in Nashville, Tennessee, USA were represented among the donors. CD4+ T cells were enriched by magnetic negative selection, after which naive cells were positively selected on CD45RA and the negative fraction was taken as the memory subset. After blood collection by leukapheresis, PBMCs were isolated using Ficoll-Histopaque density gradient centrifugation and then cryopreserved in the vapor phase of liquid nitrogen. Analytical flow cytometry was used to check the purity and quantity of every magnetically sorted T cell population. Each sorted fraction had its genomic DNA isolated and then quantified by UV absorbance on a Nanodrop 2000c.

The specimen was naive CD4+ T cells from PBMCs. The cell subset or site label on this specimen signifies: CD45RA+ positively selected. This receptor was identified in a man aged 18 to 30 in good health. Some clones in this sample may be carry-over from other donors' samples. Recombination linked TRBV18 to TRBJ2-1; 7 junctional bases match TRBD2. The nucleotides read TGTGCCAGCTCACCACCGCTAGCGGAGATCTACAATGAGCAGTTCTTC. Its amino acids are CASSPPLAEIYNEQFF.